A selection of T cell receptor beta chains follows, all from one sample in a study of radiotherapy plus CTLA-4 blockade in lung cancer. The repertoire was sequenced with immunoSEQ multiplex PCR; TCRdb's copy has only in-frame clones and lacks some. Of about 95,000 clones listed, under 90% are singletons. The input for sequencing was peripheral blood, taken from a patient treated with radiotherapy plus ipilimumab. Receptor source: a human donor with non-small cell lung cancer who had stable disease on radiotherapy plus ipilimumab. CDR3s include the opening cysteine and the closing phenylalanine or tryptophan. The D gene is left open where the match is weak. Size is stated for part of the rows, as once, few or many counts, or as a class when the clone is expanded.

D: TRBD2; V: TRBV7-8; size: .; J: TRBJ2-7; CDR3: CASRRTSGSRVYYEQYF; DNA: TGTGCCAGCAGACGTACTAGCGGGAGTAGGGTCTACTACGAGCAGTACTTC
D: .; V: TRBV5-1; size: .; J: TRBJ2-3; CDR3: CASSLVSGLGDTQYF; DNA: TGCGCCAGCAGCTTGGTTTCCGGGTTGGGGGATACGCAGTATTTT
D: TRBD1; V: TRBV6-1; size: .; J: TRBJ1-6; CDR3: CASSEGQNSPLHF; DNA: TGTGCCAGCAGTGAGGGACAGAATTCACCCCTCCACTTT
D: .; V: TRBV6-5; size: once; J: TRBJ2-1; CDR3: CASNKGGNRYNEQFF; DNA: TGTGCCAGCAACAAGGGGGGAAACAGATACAATGAGCAGTTCTTC
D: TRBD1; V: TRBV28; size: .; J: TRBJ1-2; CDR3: CASSLTGVGYTF; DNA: TGTGCCAGCAGTCTAACAGGGGTCGGCTACACCTTC
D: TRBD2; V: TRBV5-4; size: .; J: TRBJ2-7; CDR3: CASSSPGGRNEQYF; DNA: TGTGCCAGCAGCTCCCCCGGCGGGAGAAACGAGCAGTACTTC
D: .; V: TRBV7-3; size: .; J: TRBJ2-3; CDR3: CASTSTAGDTQYF; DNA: TGTGCCAGCACCTCTACGGCGGGGGATACGCAGTATTTT
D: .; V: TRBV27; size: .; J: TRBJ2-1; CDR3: CASRNGVSSYNEQFF; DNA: TGTGCCAGCAGAAACGGGGTGAGCTCCTACAATGAGCAGTTCTTC
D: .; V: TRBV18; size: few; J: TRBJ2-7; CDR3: CASSTDQTYEQYF; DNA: TGTGCCAGCTCAACGGACCAGACCTACGAGCAGTACTTC
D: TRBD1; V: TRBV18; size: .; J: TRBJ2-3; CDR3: CASQKDRGLDTQYF; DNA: TGTGCCAGCCAAAAGGACAGGGGGCTAGATACGCAGTATTTT
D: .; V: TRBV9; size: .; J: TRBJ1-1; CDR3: CASSPTEGGWAEAFF; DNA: TGTGCCAGCAGCCCCACAGAGGGGGGCTGGGCTGAAGCTTTCTTT
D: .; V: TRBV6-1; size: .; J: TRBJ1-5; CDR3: CASSERLSGVQPQHF; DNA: TGTGCCAGCAGTGAACGGTTGTCAGGGGTACAGCCCCAGCATTTT
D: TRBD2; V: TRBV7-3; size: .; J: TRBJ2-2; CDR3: CASSLRQPGLATGELFF; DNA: TGTGCCAGCAGCTTACGGCAACCGGGACTAGCCACCGGGGAGCTGTTTTTT